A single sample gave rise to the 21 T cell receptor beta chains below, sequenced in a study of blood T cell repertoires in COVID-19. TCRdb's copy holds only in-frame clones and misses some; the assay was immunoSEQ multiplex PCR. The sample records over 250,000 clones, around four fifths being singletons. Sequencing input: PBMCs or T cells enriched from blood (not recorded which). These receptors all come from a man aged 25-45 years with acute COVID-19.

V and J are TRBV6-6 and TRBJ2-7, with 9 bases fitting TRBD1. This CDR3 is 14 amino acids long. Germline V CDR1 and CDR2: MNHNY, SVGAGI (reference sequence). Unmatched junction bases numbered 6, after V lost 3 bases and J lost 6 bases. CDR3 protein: CASSYGQGLGEQYV. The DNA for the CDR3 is TGTGCCAGCAGTTATGGACAGGGGTTGGGCGAGCAGTACGTC.

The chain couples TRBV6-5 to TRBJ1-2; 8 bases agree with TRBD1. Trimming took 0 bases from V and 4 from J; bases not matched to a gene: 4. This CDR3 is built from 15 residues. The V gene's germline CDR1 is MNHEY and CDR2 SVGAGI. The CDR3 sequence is CASSYSRDRFYGYTF. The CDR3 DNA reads TGTGCCAGCAGTTACTCGAGGGACAGGTTCTATGGCTACACCTTC.

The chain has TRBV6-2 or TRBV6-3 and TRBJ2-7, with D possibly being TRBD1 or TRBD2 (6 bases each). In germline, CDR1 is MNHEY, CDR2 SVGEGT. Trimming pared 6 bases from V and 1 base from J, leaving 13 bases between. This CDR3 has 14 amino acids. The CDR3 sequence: CASSRGRTSYEQYV. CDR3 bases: TGTGCCAGCAGCCGGGGGCGGACATCCTACGAGCAGTACGTC.

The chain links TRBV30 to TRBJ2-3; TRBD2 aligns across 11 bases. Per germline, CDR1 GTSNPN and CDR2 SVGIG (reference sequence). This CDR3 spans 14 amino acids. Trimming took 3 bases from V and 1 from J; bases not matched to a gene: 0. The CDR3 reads CAWRGLAGTDTQYF. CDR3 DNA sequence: TGTGCCTGGAGGGGACTAGCGGGCACAGATACGCAGTATTTT. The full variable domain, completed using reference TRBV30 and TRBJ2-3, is SQTIHQWPATLVQPVGSPLSLECTVEGTSNPNLYWYRQAAGRGLQLLFYSVGIGQISSEVPQNLSASRPQDRQFILSSKKLLLSDSGFYLCAWRGLAGTDTQYFGPGTRLTVL.

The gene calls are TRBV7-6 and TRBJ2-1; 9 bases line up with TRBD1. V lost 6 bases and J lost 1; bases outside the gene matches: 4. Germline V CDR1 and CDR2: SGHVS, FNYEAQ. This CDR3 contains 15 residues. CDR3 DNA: TGTGCCAGCAGGGCCGGGACAGGGTCCTACAATGAGCAGTTCTTC. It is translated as CASRAGTGSYNEQFF.

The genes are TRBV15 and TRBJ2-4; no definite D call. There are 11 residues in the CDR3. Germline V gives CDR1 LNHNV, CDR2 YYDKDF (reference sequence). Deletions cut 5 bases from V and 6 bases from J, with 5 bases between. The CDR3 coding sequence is TGTGCCACCAGCCCCGGAAACATTCAGTACTTC. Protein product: CATSPGNIQYF.

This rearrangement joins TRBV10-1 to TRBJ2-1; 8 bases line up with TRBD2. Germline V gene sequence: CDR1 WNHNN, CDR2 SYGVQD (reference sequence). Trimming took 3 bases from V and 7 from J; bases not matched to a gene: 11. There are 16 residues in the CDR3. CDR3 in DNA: TGCGCCAGCAGTGACCTCGGCCTAGCGGGTTGGAATGAGCAGTTCTTC. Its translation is CASSDLGLAGWNEQFF.

The DNA for the CDR3 is TGTGCCAGCTCACCACGCGGACAGGCGAACACTGAAGCTTTCTTT. Encoded protein: CASSPRGQANTEAFF. The gene calls are TRBV18 and TRBJ1-1; 7 nucleotides line up with TRBD1. Germline CDR1 and CDR2: KGHSH and LQKENI. The length of the CDR3 is 15 residues. V shed 1 base, J shed 1 base, and the junction held 3 bases outside the gene matches.

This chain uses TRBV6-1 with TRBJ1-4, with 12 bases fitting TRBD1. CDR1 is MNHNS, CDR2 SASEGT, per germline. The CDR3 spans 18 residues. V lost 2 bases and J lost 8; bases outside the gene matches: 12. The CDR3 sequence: CASSEPPGQGARNEKLFF. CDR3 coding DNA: TGTGCCAGCAGTGAACCACCGGGACAGGGGGCGAGAAACGAAAAACTGTTTTTT.

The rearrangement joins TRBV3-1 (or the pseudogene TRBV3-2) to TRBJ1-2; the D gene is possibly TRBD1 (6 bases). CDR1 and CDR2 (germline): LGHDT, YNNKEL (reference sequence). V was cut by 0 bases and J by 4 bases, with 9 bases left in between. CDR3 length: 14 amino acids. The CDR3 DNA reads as TGTGCCAGCAGCCAAGAAACAGGGCTCTATGGCTACACCTTC. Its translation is CASSQETGLYGYTF.

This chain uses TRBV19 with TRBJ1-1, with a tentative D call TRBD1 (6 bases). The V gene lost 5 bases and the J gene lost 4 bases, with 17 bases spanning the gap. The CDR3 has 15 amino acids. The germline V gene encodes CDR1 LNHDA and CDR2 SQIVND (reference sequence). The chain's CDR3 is CASSLGHLGGTEAFF. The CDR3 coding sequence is TGTGCCAGTAGTCTAGGCCATTTAGGGGGCACTGAAGCTTTCTTT.

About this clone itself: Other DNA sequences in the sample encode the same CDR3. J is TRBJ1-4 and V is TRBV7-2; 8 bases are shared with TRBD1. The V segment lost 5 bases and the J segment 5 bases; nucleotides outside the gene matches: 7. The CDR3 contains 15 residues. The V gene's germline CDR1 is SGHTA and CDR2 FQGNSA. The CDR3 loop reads CASSGRQGRNEKLFF. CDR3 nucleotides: TGTGCCAGCAGCGGGCGACAGGGGCGGAATGAAAAACTGTTTTTT.

The DNA for the CDR3 is TGTGCCAGCTCACCTGGTACTAGGGTGAATTCACCCCTCCACTTT. This translates into CASSPGTRVNSPLHF. This chain joins TRBV18 and TRBJ1-6; D gene uncertain. Germline V lookup: CDR1 KGHSH, CDR2 LQKENI. V shed 3 bases and J shed 7 bases, with 13 bases lying between them. The CDR3 is 15 amino acids.

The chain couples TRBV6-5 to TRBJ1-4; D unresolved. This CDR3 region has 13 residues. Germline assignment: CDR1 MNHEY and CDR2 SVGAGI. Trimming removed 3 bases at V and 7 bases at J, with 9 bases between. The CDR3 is CASSYSGVEKLFF. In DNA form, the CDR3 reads TGTGCCAGCAGTTATTCCGGGGTTGAAAAACTGTTTTTT.

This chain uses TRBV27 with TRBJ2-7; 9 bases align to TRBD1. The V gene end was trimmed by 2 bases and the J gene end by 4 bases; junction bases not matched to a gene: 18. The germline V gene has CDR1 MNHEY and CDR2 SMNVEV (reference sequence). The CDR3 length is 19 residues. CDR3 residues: CASSLTGTGYLQALYEQYV. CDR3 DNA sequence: TGTGCCAGCAGTTTAACCGGGACAGGGTACCTTCAGGCCCTTTACGAGCAGTACGTC.

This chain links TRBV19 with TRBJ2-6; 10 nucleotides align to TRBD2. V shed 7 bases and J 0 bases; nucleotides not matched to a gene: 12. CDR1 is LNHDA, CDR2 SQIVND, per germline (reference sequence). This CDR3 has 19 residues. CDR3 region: CASTPGLAGVNSGANVLTF. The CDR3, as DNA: TGTGCCAGTACCCCGGGGCTAGCGGGAGTAAACTCTGGGGCCAACGTCCTGACTTTC.

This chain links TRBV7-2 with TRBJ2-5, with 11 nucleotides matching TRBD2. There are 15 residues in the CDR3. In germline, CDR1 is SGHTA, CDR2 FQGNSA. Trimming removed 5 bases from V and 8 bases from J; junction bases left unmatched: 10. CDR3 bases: TGTGCCAGCAGCCAAGCCATACTAGCGGGAGAAACCCAGTACTTC. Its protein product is CASSQAILAGETQYF.

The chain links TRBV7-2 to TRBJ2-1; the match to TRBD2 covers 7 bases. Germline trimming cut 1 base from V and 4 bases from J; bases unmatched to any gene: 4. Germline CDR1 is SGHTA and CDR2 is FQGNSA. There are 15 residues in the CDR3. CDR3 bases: TGTGCCAGCAGCTTAGGCGGGAGACTTTACAATGAGCAGTTCTTC. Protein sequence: CASSLGGRLYNEQFF. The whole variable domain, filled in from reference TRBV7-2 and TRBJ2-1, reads GAGVSQSPSNKVTEKGKDVELRCDPISGHTALYWYRQSLGQGLEFLIYFQGNSAPDKSGLPSDRFSAERTGGSVSTLTIQRTQQEDSAVYLCASSLGGRLYNEQFFGPGTRLTVL.

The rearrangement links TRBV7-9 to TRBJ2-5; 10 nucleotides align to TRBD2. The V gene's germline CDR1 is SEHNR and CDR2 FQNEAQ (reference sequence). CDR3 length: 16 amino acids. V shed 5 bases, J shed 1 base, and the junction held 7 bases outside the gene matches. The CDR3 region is CASSSGRAFVQETQYF. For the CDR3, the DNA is TGTGCCAGCAGCAGCGGGAGGGCGTTTGTCCAAGAGACCCAGTACTTC.

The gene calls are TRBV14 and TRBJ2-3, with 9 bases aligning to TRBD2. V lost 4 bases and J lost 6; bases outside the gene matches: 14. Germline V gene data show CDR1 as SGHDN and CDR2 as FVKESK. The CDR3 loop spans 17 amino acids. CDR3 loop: CASSPKGRLAALDTQYF. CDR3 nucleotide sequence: TGTGCCAGCAGCCCAAAGGGACGACTAGCGGCCCTTGATACGCAGTATTTT.

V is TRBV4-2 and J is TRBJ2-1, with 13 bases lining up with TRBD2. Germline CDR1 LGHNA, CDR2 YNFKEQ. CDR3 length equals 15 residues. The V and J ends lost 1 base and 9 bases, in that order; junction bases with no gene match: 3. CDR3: CASSQGTSGSSEQFF. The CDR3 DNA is TGTGCCAGCAGCCAAGGGACTAGCGGGAGCAGTGAGCAGTTCTTC.